The rows below give T cell receptor beta chains drawn from one sample of a study of T cell responses to AZD1222 COVID-19 vaccine. Profiling relied on immunoSEQ multiplex PCR, and the TCRdb table lists in-frame clones only, not all of them. The sample consists of about 66,000 clones, about 89% of them appearing once. Source: peripheral blood, taken 28 days after the second dose of the MenACWY control vaccine. These receptors were taken from an adult who received the MenACWY meningococcal vaccine as a control. Each CDR3 is given with its conserved first and last residue. Each record gives: D gene, clone size, J gene, V gene, CDR3 protein, CDR3 DNA. A D gene is named only where the DNA matches it firmly. Some rows have no size entry. The others give once, few or many, or a class for an expanded clone.

d_call: .; clone_size: few; j_call: TRBJ2-1; v_call: TRBV14; cdr3_aa: CASSQDPPLRGEQFF; cdr3_nt: TGTGCCAGCAGCCAAGATCCACCCCTGCGGGGTGAGCAGTTCTTC
d_call: .; clone_size: .; j_call: TRBJ1-5; v_call: TRBV28; cdr3_aa: CASNPVRSNQPQHF; cdr3_nt: TGTGCCAGCAATCCCGTCCGGAGCAATCAGCCCCAGCATTTT
d_call: TRBD1; clone_size: .; j_call: TRBJ1-4; v_call: TRBV29-1; cdr3_aa: CSVARQGYNEKLFF; cdr3_nt: TGCAGCGTTGCCCGACAGGGATATAATGAAAAACTGTTTTTT
d_call: .; clone_size: .; j_call: TRBJ1-4; v_call: TRBV13; cdr3_aa: CASSREGEKLFF; cdr3_nt: TGTGCCAGCAGCCGGGAGGGTGAAAAACTGTTTTTT
d_call: .; clone_size: once; j_call: TRBJ2-7; v_call: TRBV11-2; cdr3_aa: CASSLWKYEQYF; cdr3_nt: TGTGCCAGCAGCTTATGGAAGTACGAGCAGTACTTC
d_call: .; clone_size: .; j_call: TRBJ2-3; v_call: TRBV7-2; cdr3_aa: CASSLEGREPDTQYF; cdr3_nt: TGTGCCAGCAGCTTAGAGGGCAGGGAGCCAGATACGCAGTATTTT
d_call: .; clone_size: once; j_call: TRBJ1-1; v_call: TRBV27; cdr3_aa: CASMKIQGGNFMNTEAFF; cdr3_nt: TGTGCCAGCATGAAAATACAGGGTGGGAACTTCATGAACACTGAAGCTTTCTTT
d_call: .; clone_size: few; j_call: TRBJ2-7; v_call: TRBV6-5; cdr3_aa: CASGTSGSYEQYF; cdr3_nt: TGTGCCAGCGGTACGAGCGGGTCCTACGAGCAGTACTTC
d_call: .; clone_size: .; j_call: TRBJ1-4; v_call: TRBV6-5; cdr3_aa: CASSLREGEKLFF; cdr3_nt: TGTGCCAGCAGTCTTAGGGAAGGCGAAAAACTGTTTTTT
d_call: .; clone_size: .; j_call: TRBJ1-5; v_call: TRBV6-5; cdr3_aa: CASRGAGVYNQPQHF; cdr3_nt: TGTGCCAGCAGAGGGGCAGGGGTTTACAATCAGCCCCAGCATTTT
d_call: .; clone_size: .; j_call: TRBJ2-7; v_call: TRBV2; cdr3_aa: CASSESPTYEQYF; cdr3_nt: TGTGCCAGCAGTGAATCACCTACCTACGAGCAGTACTTC
d_call: TRBD2; clone_size: .; j_call: TRBJ2-1; v_call: TRBV9; cdr3_aa: CASSVAGLAGGPSYNEQFF; cdr3_nt: TGTGCCAGCAGCGTAGCGGGACTAGCGGGAGGCCCCTCCTACAATGAGCAGTTCTTC
d_call: .; clone_size: .; j_call: TRBJ1-5; v_call: TRBV19; cdr3_aa: CASSIDSLNNQPQHF; cdr3_nt: TGTGCCAGTAGTATAGACAGCCTAAACAATCAGCCCCAGCATTTT
d_call: TRBD1; clone_size: .; j_call: TRBJ2-7; v_call: TRBV6-5; cdr3_aa: CASSYSPQGAGEQYF; cdr3_nt: TGTGCCAGCAGTTACTCGCCCCAGGGGGCGGGTGAGCAGTACTTC
d_call: .; clone_size: .; j_call: TRBJ1-1; v_call: TRBV6-2/TRBV6-3; cdr3_aa: CASTPPSTEAFF; cdr3_nt: TGTGCCAGCACCCCTCCGAGCACTGAAGCTTTCTTT
d_call: .; clone_size: .; j_call: TRBJ1-5; v_call: TRBV30; cdr3_aa: CAWSVPGGLRPQHF; cdr3_nt: TGTGCCTGGAGTGTACCGGGAGGGCTAAGGCCCCAGCATTTT
d_call: .; clone_size: .; j_call: TRBJ2-6; v_call: TRBV7-2; cdr3_aa: CASSLVAAGANVLTF; cdr3_nt: TGTGCCAGCAGCTTAGTGGCCGCTGGGGCCAACGTCCTGACTTTC
d_call: TRBD2; clone_size: .; j_call: TRBJ2-1; v_call: TRBV7-2; cdr3_aa: CASSLGLAGGDNEQFF; cdr3_nt: TGTGCCAGCAGCTTAGGGCTAGCGGGTGGCGACAATGAGCAGTTCTTC
d_call: .; clone_size: .; j_call: TRBJ2-3; v_call: TRBV10-1; cdr3_aa: CASSEEGSSTDTQYF; cdr3_nt: TGCGCCAGCAGTGAGGAGGGGTCCAGCACAGATACGCAGTATTTT
d_call: TRBD1; clone_size: .; j_call: TRBJ2-7; v_call: TRBV6-2/TRBV6-3; cdr3_aa: CASSFGTASYEQYF; cdr3_nt: TGTGCCAGCAGCTTCGGGACAGCCTCCTACGAGCAGTACTTC
d_call: TRBD1; clone_size: .; j_call: TRBJ2-3; v_call: TRBV20-1; cdr3_aa: CSASIRQGSTDTQYF; cdr3_nt: TGCAGTGCTAGTATACGACAGGGAAGCACAGATACGCAGTATTTT
d_call: TRBD2; clone_size: .; j_call: TRBJ2-3; v_call: TRBV27; cdr3_aa: CASIPFPAPGLATDTQYF; cdr3_nt: TGTGCCAGCATACCCTTTCCCGCCCCGGGACTAGCCACAGATACGCAGTATTTT
d_call: .; clone_size: .; j_call: TRBJ1-5; v_call: TRBV24-1; cdr3_aa: CATSSQKRGPQHF; cdr3_nt: TGTGCCACCAGTTCTCAAAAACGTGGGCCCCAGCATTTT
d_call: TRBD2; clone_size: .; j_call: TRBJ2-7; v_call: TRBV24-1; cdr3_aa: CARVAGRHYEQYF; cdr3_nt: TGTGCCAGAGTAGCGGGACGTCACTACGAGCAGTACTTC
d_call: .; clone_size: .; j_call: TRBJ1-1; v_call: TRBV30; cdr3_aa: CAWRGGPTEAFF; cdr3_nt: TGTGCCTGGAGAGGGGGTCCGACTGAAGCTTTCTTT
d_call: .; clone_size: .; j_call: TRBJ2-1; v_call: TRBV9; cdr3_aa: CASRVESSYNEQFF; cdr3_nt: TGTGCCAGCAGAGTCGAGAGCTCCTACAATGAGCAGTTCTTC
d_call: .; clone_size: .; j_call: TRBJ2-3; v_call: TRBV28; cdr3_aa: CASSSQGINTDTQYF; cdr3_nt: TGTGCCAGCAGTTCCCAAGGCATTAATACAGATACGCAGTATTTT
d_call: TRBD1; clone_size: .; j_call: TRBJ2-7; v_call: TRBV9; cdr3_aa: CASSTGTGSYEQYF; cdr3_nt: TGTGCCAGCAGCACCGGGACAGGGTCCTACGAGCAGTACTTC
d_call: .; clone_size: .; j_call: TRBJ2-7; v_call: TRBV7-2; cdr3_aa: CASSLLGQYYEQYF; cdr3_nt: TGTGCCAGCAGCTTGCTCGGACAGTACTACGAGCAGTACTTC
d_call: TRBD2; clone_size: .; j_call: TRBJ2-7; v_call: TRBV5-1; cdr3_aa: CASSFNSGNYEQYF; cdr3_nt: TGCGCCAGCAGCTTTAATAGCGGGAACTACGAGCAGTACTTC
d_call: .; clone_size: .; j_call: TRBJ1-2; v_call: TRBV28; cdr3_aa: CASSFQQGYGYTF; cdr3_nt: TGTGCCAGCAGTTTTCAACAGGGCTATGGCTACACCTTC
d_call: TRBD1; clone_size: .; j_call: TRBJ1-2; v_call: TRBV15; cdr3_aa: CATSPGQGGINYGYTF; cdr3_nt: TGTGCCACCAGTCCGGGACAGGGAGGGATTAACTATGGCTACACCTTC